A single sample is the source of the 9 T cell receptor beta chains below, sequenced in a study of Graves' ophthalmopathy and Graves' hyperthyroidism. Amplification of TCR beta CDR3 regions used RNA transcripts. The library came from an HTBI-primed first-round RT-PCR and a second-round multiplex PCR. TCRdb recomputed calls from the multiplex PCR reads with MiXCR, one row per CDR3 protein. This table holds roughly 700,000 distinct CDR3 sequences, 40% found once. Material: peripheral blood. The receptors shown here come from an adult man with Graves' ophthalmopathy.

The chain is built from TRBV11-2 and TRBJ1-1, with D unclear. CDR1 and CDR2 (germline): SGHAT, FQNNGV. The CDR3 is made up of 12 amino acids. Trimming stripped 4 bases from V and 7 bases from J, with 10 bases between. The CDR3 loop is CASSSQMGEAFF. The CDR3 DNA reads as TGTGCCAGCAGCTCACAAATGGGTGAAGCTTTCTTT.

V gene TRBV20-1 combines with J gene TRBJ1-5; TRBD1 matches at 7 bases. The junction had 12 bases not matched to a gene; V was cut back by 1 base and J by 6 bases. The CDR3 has 16 residues. Germline CDR1 is DFQATT and CDR2 is SNEGSKA (reference sequence). The CDR3 spells CSARGFEGQLGQPQHF. The DNA of the CDR3 is TGCAGTGCTAGAGGATTCGAGGGACAGCTCGGTCAGCCCCAGCATTTT.

This chain uses TRBV7-6 with TRBJ2-7; 11 bases match TRBD1. CDR3 length equals 15 residues. The junction had 6 bases not matched to a gene; V was cut back by 1 base and J by 7 bases. Germline V gene lookup returns CDR1 SGHVS and CDR2 FNYEAQ. In DNA, the CDR3 is TGTGCCAGCAGCTTAGGCGGACAGGGGGCGTTTGAGCAGTACTTC. Protein product: CASSLGGQGAFEQYF.

About this clonotype: Being one base from a much bigger clone, this may be a read error. The rearrangement uses TRBV24-1 and TRBJ1-2; TRBD1 aligns across 9 bases. Looked up from germline, CDR1 is KGHDR and CDR2 is SFDVKD. The CDR3 runs 14 residues. CDR3 in DNA: TGTGCCAGCAGTCCCGGGACAGGGTACTATGGCTACACCTTC. It encodes CASSPGTGYYGYTF.

This clonotype was found a few times. This chain links TRBV14 with TRBJ2-7, with D tentatively TRBD1 or TRBD2 (5 bases each). Trimming stripped 3 bases from V and 2 bases from J, with 14 bases between. The CDR3 contains 15 residues. Per the germline V gene, CDR1 is SGHDN and CDR2 is FVKESK. CDR3 amino acids: CASSQTVDGAYEQYF. CDR3 coding DNA: TGTGCCAGCAGCCAGACAGTGGACGGGGCCTACGAGCAGTACTTC. Full variable domain (rest looked up from reference TRBV14 and TRBJ2-7): EAGVTQFPSHSVIEKGQTVTLRCDPISGHDNLYWYRRVMGKEIKFLLHFVKESKQDESGMPNNRFLAERTGGTYSTLKVQPAELEDSGVYFCASSQTVDGAYEQYFGPGTRLTVT.

The chain couples TRBV9 to TRBJ1-2; 7 nucleotides match TRBD1. V shed 6 bases and J 7 bases; nucleotides not matched to a gene: 6. CDR1 and CDR2 from the germline V gene are SGDLS and YYNGEE. The CDR3 loop spans 12 amino acids. This chain's CDR3 is CASTDREGGYTF. In DNA, the CDR3 is TGTGCCAGCACCGACAGGGAAGGTGGCTACACCTTC.

The chain couples TRBV7-9 to TRBJ1-1; D is unclear. Germline V gene lookup returns CDR1 SEHNR and CDR2 FQNEAQ (reference sequence). Trimming stripped 3 bases from V and 0 bases from J, with 17 bases between. The CDR3 is 17 amino acids. The CDR3 DNA sequence: TGTGCCAGCAGCTTGATATCGATTACGGAGCTGAACACTGAAGCTTTCTTT. Amino acid sequence: CASSLISITELNTEAFF.

This chain connects TRBV10-3 to TRBJ1-3; tentatively, D is TRBD1 (6 bases). V was cut by 11 bases and J by 8 bases, with 16 bases left in between. Germline values: CDR1 ENHRY, CDR2 SYGVKD. The CDR3 spans 12 residues. The CDR3, as DNA: TGTGCCGTATCAGGGGCTGGGGACACCATATATTTT. It translates to CAVSGAGDTIYF.

A few counts support this clonotype. The chain combines TRBV20-1 with TRBJ2-7; D remains unclear. Germline lookup yields CDR1 DFQATT and CDR2 SNEGSKA (reference sequence). The V end lost 6 bases, the J end lost 2 bases, and 11 bases lay between the germline ends. The CDR3 covers 12 residues. The CDR3 loop is CSATLGTYEQYF. CDR3 nucleotide sequence: TGCAGTGCCACACTGGGAACCTACGAGCAGTACTTC.